The TCR beta chain described here comes from a study of vaccination and CD4 T cells after COVID-19 (dated by TCRdb to 2022 to 2024). For context, the study as a whole: Convalescent patients had a positive SARS-CoV-2 result on nasal swab PCR, and of these patients, some ten had mild disease and one had severe disease. The convalescent cohort comprised six males and four females, including two Hispanic individuals, seven Caucasians, two Asians and one multiracial person. Participants got two doses of the Pfizer-BioNTech BNT162b2 vaccine (n=8) or two doses of the Moderna mRNA-1273 vaccine (n=2). Post-COVID blood samples from convalescent patients were collected a median of around 100 days after diagnosis, with a range of about 35 to 161 days. Post-vaccine blood samples were obtained a median of about 70 days after the second vaccine dose, with a range of about 12 to 241 days. For stimulating the cultures, overlapping spike peptide pools were used, derived from SARS-CoV-2 as well as from the common cold coronaviruses HCoV-NL63, HCoV-OC43 and HCoV-229E. Control cultures used a CEFX viral epitope pool as positive control, an HIV-1 Nef peptide pool as negative control, or no peptide. The spike-specific CD4+ TCR repertoire was compared before and after mRNA vaccination in approximately 9 COVID-19 convalescent patients and a handful of infection-naive healthy vaccine recipients. What the authors observed across the whole study: Only a relatively small number of convalescent patients were included in the study, and early timepoints following natural infection were not analyzed. Among the post-vaccine SARS-CoV-2-reactive clones in convalescent patients, a median approximately 86% showed up only after vaccination, which suggests vaccine-specific priming. In convalescent patients, nearly all vaccine-specific clones (304 of 307) were found to be mono-reactive for SARS-CoV-2 spike rather than cross-reactive with common cold coronaviruses. An increase in the median number of SARS-CoV-2-reactive clonotypes from more than 20 after infection to 38 after vaccination was observed, but the change was not found to be significant.

What this sample's treatment or condition label stands for: roughly nine-day PBMC culture with coronavirus spike peptide pools or control peptides (ViraFEST assay). The ViraFEST assay, used in the study, expanded antigen-specific T cells with peptide pools and then identified the expanded clonotypes through TCR sequencing. The positive SARS-CoV-2 PCR tests of the convalescent patients were dated from March to December 2020, before the Alpha, Beta and Delta variants emerged in the United States. Each well held two million PBMCs cultured with 9 to 10 ug/ml peptide pools in IMDM containing 5% human AB serum and around 10 IU/ml IL-2. On days 3 and 7, half of the culture medium was replaced with fresh IL-2-containing medium. Once the cells had been in culture for about 10 days, the EasySep CD4+ T cell isolation kit was used to isolate CD4+ T cells by negative selection. PBMCs were separated from whole blood using Ficoll-Paque Plus gradient centrifugation and then either used fresh or cryopreserved at -140C. Culture conditions were generally each tested in triplicate wells.

Library generation was performed with PCR. DNA from cultured CD4+ T cells underwent TCR sequencing with the Oncomine TCR Beta short-read assay at the Johns Hopkins FTIC core. Genomic DNA was extracted from the cultured CD4+ T cells with the QIAamp micro DNA kit. The Oncomine TCR Beta libraries from cultured CD4+ T cells were pooled using unique dual indexes and then sequenced on an Illumina iSeq 100. In the paper's pipeline: Non-productive sequences were removed, and CDR3s not starting with C, not ending with F or W, or shorter than 7 amino acids were discarded. The MANAFEST web application identified antigen-specific clonotypes by comparing peptide-stimulated wells against reference wells and other culture wells. An FDR below 0.05, an odds ratio above 5, and a productive frequency above 0.1% in at least two of three replicate wells were required for clones to be considered positive. A clonotype counted as cross-reactive if it showed significant expansion both in the SARS-CoV-2 spike wells and in at least one common cold coronavirus spike condition. Using R version 3.6.1, CDR3 homology was evaluated through Levenshtein distances (stringdist) along with unrooted phylogenetic trees (ape). Using fastp at Q25 and MiXCR, TCRdb reprocessed the public reads and kept productive beta chains. Each CDR3 protein appears once, grouped with its most common genes and DNA. The authors' filters were not applied to this entry. The sample table holds roughly 20,000 distinct CDR3 sequences, of which approximately 60% were seen once. The top ten clonotypes cover roughly 8% of the sample.

On this clonotype: What this receptor recognizes is not known. No much larger clonotype is one base removed from it; base qualities were not supplied.

The sequence was obtained from a human donor who had recovered from COVID-19. The sequenced sample consisted of CD4+ T cells from blood, cultured in vitro.

Here is the DNA: TGTGCCAGCACCACTATGCTGACAGAGGTGAACACTGAAGCTTTCTTT. Its translation reads: CASTTMLTEVNTEAFF. Recombination linked TRBV25-1 to TRBJ1-1; the D segment could be TRBD1, given 5 matching bases. V was cut back by 7 bases and J by 0 bases, leaving a gap of 18 bases between them. CDR1 and CDR2, looked up from the germline V gene, are MGHDK and SYGVNS. The CDR3 numbers 16 residues from cysteine through phenylalanine. Of all the DNA, just the CDR3 is kept, 48 bases in frame from base 1.